One sample yielded the 29 T cell receptor beta chains listed below, sequenced in a study of beta chain features in type 1 diabetes. Findings and caveats of the study: Type 1 diabetes patients had moderately but significantly shorter TCRB CDR3s in all four CD4+ subsets.

Expressed TCRB transcripts were sequenced because the isolated RNA had all been reverse transcribed beforehand. Libraries were prepared by immunoSEQ multiplex PCR; TCRdb keeps only in-frame clonotypes and omits some of them. The repertoire holds 250,000 or so clones, with approximately 20% as singletons. No cognate antigen is known for these TCRs. Sequencing used naive CD4+ T cells from blood. Every receptor here comes from a woman aged 40 to 50 with type 1 diabetes.

The chain employs TRBV29-1 and TRBJ2-7, with 8 bases lining up with TRBD1. The CDR3 contains 14 residues. The germline V gene encodes CDR1 SQVTM and CDR2 ANQGSEA. Trimming at V came to 3 bases and at J to 0 bases, leaving 4 bases not matched to a gene. As DNA, the CDR3 is TGCAGCGTTGACCGGACAGGGAGCTCCTACGAGCAGTACTTC. This translates into CSVDRTGSSYEQYF.

This chain uses TRBV2 with TRBJ2-7; TRBD2 matches 7 bases. The CDR3 length is 14 residues. Germline assignment: CDR1 SNHLY and CDR2 FYNNEI. V shed 7 bases, J shed 3 bases, and the junction held 9 bases outside the gene matches. The DNA for the CDR3 is TGTGCCAGCAAAGAGGGAGCGGGGCGCTACGAGCAGTACTTC. This encodes CASKEGAGRYEQYF.

V and J are TRBV28 and TRBJ2-1; 9 bases are shared with TRBD1. Per the germline V gene, CDR1 is MDHEN and CDR2 is SYDVKM. V gave up 5 bases and J gave up 7 bases; unmatched junction bases: 12. The length of the CDR3 is 16 residues. CDR3 sequence: CASSPLGQGYRNEQFF. The CDR3 region has the DNA TGTGCCAGCAGTCCCCTGGGACAGGGATATAGGAATGAGCAGTTCTTC.

For this clone: An end of the junction differs from the germline gene, which may be a read error. The genes are TRBV4-1 and TRBJ2-1; 8 bases map to TRBD1. From germline, CDR1 is MGHRA and CDR2 YSYEKL. This CDR3 is 13 amino acids long. The chain's CDR3 is CASSQGADRAPLF. The CDR3 nucleotides are TGCGCCAGCAGCCAAGGCGCGGACAGGGCCCCGCTCTTC.

This clone has a handful of counts. For the CDR3, the DNA is TGTGCCAGCAGTCGACAGCTCCCTGGGGCCAACGTCCTGACTTTC. Residues: CASSRQLPGANVLTF. The rearrangement joins TRBV28 to TRBJ2-6; TRBD1 might be the D (5 bases). The CDR3 is 15 residues long. Germline assignment: CDR1 MDHEN and CDR2 SYDVKM. The germline V and J ends were trimmed by 5 bases and 2 bases, with 10 bases remaining between them.

The rearrangement uses TRBV18 and TRBJ1-4; no definite D call. Germline V lookup: CDR1 KGHSH, CDR2 LQKENI. Between the trimmed V and J ends, which lost 3 bases and 3 bases, there was a span of 11 bases. The CDR3 is 15 amino acids. DNA of the CDR3: TGTGCCAGCTCACCTGCGGGGTCGGCTAATGAAAAACTGTTTTTT. As protein: CASSPAGSANEKLFF.

The V and J genes are TRBV7-2 and TRBJ2-7, with no clear D. The CDR3 is made up of 14 amino acids. From germline, CDR1 is SGHTA and CDR2 FQGNSA. With 1 base removed from V and 1 base from J, the gap between germline ends came to 8 bases. Here the CDR3 DNA reads TGTGCCAGCAGCTTAGGACCTAGATCCTACGAGCAGTACTTC. Amino acids: CASSLGPRSYEQYF.

This clone was detected only a few times. Other nucleotide sequences in the sample specify the same CDR3. V is TRBV7-2 and J is TRBJ2-5; D unclear. CDR1 and CDR2 (germline): SGHTA, FQGNSA. The ends were cut back, 1 base at V and 4 bases at J, with 7 bases in the middle. This CDR3 spans 13 amino acids. The CDR3 sequence: CASSLERGETQYF. The CDR3, as DNA: TGTGCCAGCAGCTTAGAGAGAGGAGAGACCCAGTACTTC.

This clone was seen a handful of times. The V gene is TRBV7-9, the J gene TRBJ1-5; D remains ambiguous. Germline V gives CDR1 SEHNR, CDR2 FQNEAQ (reference sequence). The length of the CDR3 is 14 residues. The V end was cut by 1 base, the J end by 10 bases, with 14 bases between. The CDR3 reads CASSLVRETEPQHF. CDR3 DNA: TGTGCCAGCAGCTTAGTACGGGAGACTGAACCCCAGCATTTT.

The chain employs TRBV28 and TRBJ1-5; TRBD1 might be the D (5 bases). Germline CDR1 is MDHEN and CDR2 is SYDVKM. The CDR3 has 14 amino acids. V was cut by 10 bases and J by 2 bases, with 15 bases left in between. CDR3 protein: CAISTAGGNQPQHF. CDR3 coding DNA: TGTGCCATCTCCACGGCGGGGGGCAATCAGCCCCAGCATTTT.

The J gene is TRBJ2-7, the V gene TRBV14; D may be TRBD2 (5 bases). V was shortened by 0 bases and J by 3 bases, with 9 bases between the two germline ends. The CDR3 runs 14 residues. Germline V gives CDR1 SGHDN, CDR2 FVKESK. CDR3 region: CASSQDRGSYEQYF. The CDR3 DNA is TGTGCCAGCAGCCAAGACCGGGGTAGCTACGAGCAGTACTTC.

This clone was seen more than once but under ten times. The J gene is TRBJ2-2, the V gene TRBV29-1; D is possibly TRBD2 (5 bases). Trimming shortened V by 7 bases and J by 3 bases, and 9 bases separated the two germline ends. The CDR3 length is 12 residues. Germline assignment: CDR1 SQVTM and CDR2 ANQGSEA. The CDR3 DNA sequence: TGCAGCGGGGAGTCCTACACCGGGGAGCTGTTTTTT. This gives the protein CSGESYTGELFF.

The sample holds a few counts of this clone. The chain joins TRBV13 to TRBJ2-4; weak D call: TRBD1 (5 bases). The CDR3 covers 14 residues. The V gene lost 3 bases and the J gene lost 9 bases, with 15 bases spanning the gap. The germline V gene has CDR1 PRHDT and CDR2 FYEKMQ (reference sequence). As DNA, the CDR3 is TGTGCCAGCAGCTTTCGGCAGGGTTTGGGCATTCAGTACTTC. Translating it yields CASSFRQGLGIQYF.

The chain couples TRBV28 to TRBJ1-2; possible D gene TRBD1, 5 bases. The CDR3 sequence is 13 residues long. V was shortened by 6 bases and J by 8 bases, with 16 bases between the two germline ends. Germline lookup yields CDR1 MDHEN and CDR2 SYDVKM. The CDR3 DNA is TGTGCCAGCAGCCGTAGCAGGGCGGGAGGCTACACCTTC. Its protein is CASSRSRAGGYTF.

V usage is TRBV28 and J usage is TRBJ1-1, with a weak D call TRBD1 (5 bases). Trimming removed 5 bases at V and 0 bases at J, with 13 bases between. Germline CDR1 is MDHEN and CDR2 is SYDVKM. CDR3 length equals 15 residues. As DNA, the CDR3 is TGTGCCAGCAGTCCTCTACAGGTTATGAACACTGAAGCTTTCTTT. It translates to CASSPLQVMNTEAFF.

CDR3 region: CASSYRTGGPNTEAFF. CDR3 sequence (DNA): TGCGCCAGCAGCTATCGAACAGGGGGGCCCAACACTGAAGCTTTCTTT. The chain employs TRBV5-1 and TRBJ1-1, with 8 nucleotides matching TRBD1. The germline V gene has CDR1 SGHRS and CDR2 YFSETQ. V lost 3 bases to trimming and J lost 2 bases; unmatched junction nucleotides: 9. This CDR3 spans 16 amino acids.

There are a few counts of this clone. The chain links TRBV18 to TRBJ2-3; D unclear. Germline lookup yields CDR1 KGHSH and CDR2 LQKENI. This CDR3 comprises 14 residues. V lost 4 bases, J lost 0 bases, and 8 bases lay in between. The chain's CDR3 is CASSHGQSTDTQYF. DNA of the CDR3: TGTGCCAGCTCACATGGCCAAAGCACAGATACGCAGTATTTT.

The V and J genes are TRBV29-1 and TRBJ1-5, with TRBD1 matching 8 bases. The germline CDR1 and CDR2 sequences are SQVTM and ANQGSEA. The junction had 5 bases not matched to a gene; V was cut back by 7 bases and J by 6 bases. The length of the CDR3 is 12 residues. The CDR3 sequence: CSAGGEGQPQHF. The CDR3, as DNA: TGCAGCGCAGGGGGCGAGGGTCAGCCCCAGCATTTT.

This clone came up a few times. The chain uses TRBV18 and TRBJ2-3, with D possibly being TRBD2 (6 bases). CDR1 and CDR2 (germline): KGHSH, LQKENI. This CDR3 comprises 15 residues. The V end lost 6 bases, the J end lost 2 bases, and 15 bases lay between the germline ends. CDR3 sequence: CASSTFSGATDTQYF. The CDR3 coding sequence is TGTGCCAGCTCGACCTTTTCGGGAGCCACAGATACGCAGTATTTT.

This clone has just a few counts. V usage is TRBV5-4 and J usage is TRBJ2-5; D perhaps matches TRBD1 (5 bases). V was trimmed by 0 bases and J by 6 bases, leaving 15 bases between them. CDR1 SGHNT and CDR2 YYREEE come from the germline V gene (reference sequence). The CDR3 totals 15 residues. CDR3 DNA: TGTGCCAGCAGCTTGGATTCGCCGCTGGGGCAGACCCAGTACTTC. Residues: CASSLDSPLGQTQYF. Based on the CDR3 plus reference TRBV5-4 and TRBJ2-5, the full variable domain is ETGVTQSPTHLIKTRGQQVTLRCSSQSGHNTVSWYQQALGQGPQFIFQYYREEENGRGNFPPRFSGLQFPNYSSELNVNALELDDSALYLCASSLDSPLGQTQYFGPGTRLLVL.

This chain joins TRBV5-4 and TRBJ2-1, with 7 bases that match TRBD2. CDR1 and CDR2 from the germline V gene are SGHNT and YYREEE (reference sequence). The ends lost 2 bases at V and 7 bases at J; junction bases unmatched: 9. CDR3 length: 15 amino acids. This CDR3 reads CASSLTSGAVNEQFF. The CDR3 region has the DNA TGTGCCAGCAGCTTAACGAGCGGGGCGGTGAATGAGCAGTTCTTC.

The chain uses TRBV27 and TRBJ2-7; the D gene is possibly TRBD1 (5 bases). V lost 3 bases to trimming and J lost 5 bases, with 11 bases between them. This CDR3 region has 13 residues. Per germline, CDR1 MNHEY and CDR2 SMNVEV (reference sequence). CDR3 residues: CASSFPQGHEQYF. CDR3 DNA: TGTGCCAGCAGTTTCCCCCAGGGCCACGAGCAGTACTTC.

The genes are TRBV6-5 and TRBJ1-3; D is undetermined. The CDR3 runs 14 residues. V lost 4 bases, J lost 2 bases, and 9 bases lay in between. CDR1 and CDR2 (germline): MNHEY, SVGAGI. This CDR3 is CASSFGGTGNTIYF. CDR3 DNA: TGTGCCAGCAGTTTTGGAGGGACTGGAAACACCATATATTTT.

V and J are TRBV7-3 and TRBJ2-2, with TRBD1 as a possible D gene (5 bases). The CDR3 contains 15 residues. CDR1 is SGHTA and CDR2 is FQGTGA in the germline V gene. With 5 bases removed from V and 0 bases from J, the gap between germline ends came to 10 bases. The CDR3 DNA follows: TGTGCCAGCAGCCCGACAGTAGCGAACACCGGGGAGCTGTTTTTT. Translation gives CASSPTVANTGELFF.

The rearrangement joins TRBV5-1 to TRBJ2-5, with 7 bases identical to TRBD1. Germline V gene sequence: CDR1 SGHRS, CDR2 YFSETQ. J gave up 5 bases and V 3 bases, and 10 bases lay outside the gene matches. This CDR3 is built from 15 residues. CDR3 sequence: CASSSPGPRGETQYF. CDR3 DNA sequence: TGCGCCAGCAGCTCCCCGGGACCCAGGGGGGAGACCCAGTACTTC.

The CDR3 loop is CASSLWGYTQYF. The CDR3 DNA sequence: TGTGCCAGCAGCTTGTGGGGCTATACGCAGTATTTT. The chain is built from TRBV5-4 and TRBJ2-3, with D perhaps TRBD1 (5 bases). Germline V gene sequence: CDR1 SGHNT, CDR2 YYREEE (reference sequence). The ends were cut back, 1 base at V and 7 bases at J, with 7 bases in the middle. The CDR3 is made up of 12 amino acids.

This clone showed up just a few times. DNA of the CDR3: TGTGCCAGCAGCTCCGGACAGGATGAAGCTTTCTTT. Its translation: CASSSGQDEAFF. The chain links TRBV5-6 to TRBJ1-1; 7 bases match TRBD1. CDR1 is SGHDT and CDR2 is YYEEEE in the germline V gene. Unmatched junction bases numbered 3, after V lost 3 bases and J lost 7 bases. The CDR3 extends over 12 amino acids.

V is TRBV7-3 and J is TRBJ2-5, with 9 bases lining up with TRBD2. Germline loops: CDR1 SGHTA, CDR2 FQGTGA. The CDR3 has 16 amino acids. J was trimmed by 4 bases and V by 0 bases; bases with no gene match: 6. CDR3 protein: CASSLTGVAGVETQYF. The CDR3 DNA sequence: TGTGCCAGCAGCTTAACGGGGGTAGCGGGAGTAGAGACCCAGTACTTC.

The chain uses TRBV29-1 and TRBJ2-7; perhaps TRBD2 as D (5 bases). Germline CDR1 reads SQVTM; CDR2 reads ANQGSEA. There are 12 residues in the CDR3. The germline V and J ends were trimmed by 6 bases and 0 bases, with 9 bases remaining between them. The CDR3 protein is CSVRGSSYEQYF. The CDR3 coding sequence is TGCAGCGTCCGAGGGAGCTCCTACGAGCAGTACTTC.